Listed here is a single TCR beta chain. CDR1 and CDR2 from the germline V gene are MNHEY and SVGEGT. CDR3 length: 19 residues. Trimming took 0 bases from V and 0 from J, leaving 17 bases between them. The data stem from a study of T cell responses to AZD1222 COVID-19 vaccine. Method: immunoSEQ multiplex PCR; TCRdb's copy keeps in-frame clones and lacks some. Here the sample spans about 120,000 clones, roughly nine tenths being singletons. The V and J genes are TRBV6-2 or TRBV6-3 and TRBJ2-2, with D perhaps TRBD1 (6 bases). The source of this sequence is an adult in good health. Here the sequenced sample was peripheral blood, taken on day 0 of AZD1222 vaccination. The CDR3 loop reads CASSYSIDPGDTNTGELFF. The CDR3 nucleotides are TGTGCCAGCAGTTACTCGATCGATCCCGGGGACACGAACACCGGGGAGCTGTTTTTT.